This T cell receptor (beta chain) appears in the sequencing data of a study of T cells in Graves' hyperthyroidism and ophthalmopathy. Broader study findings: Among clonotypes expanded in thyroid above 0.001, most were also found in blood.

RNA transcripts were the template for amplifying TCR beta CDR3 regions. When the TCR CDR3 underwent first-round RT-PCR, the HTBI primer set was used. TCRdb itself ran the multiplex PCR reads through MiXCR, one entry per CDR3 protein. The sample has some 650,000 distinct CDR3 sequences; around 15% are singletons. CDR1 and CDR2 from the germline V gene are MDHEN and SYDVKM. This CDR3 is built from 15 residues. V lost 7 bases, J lost 8 bases, and 20 bases lay in between. Active moderate-to-severe ophthalmopathy, Clinical Activity Score at least 3, NOSPECS at least 4, under 3 months' duration. This clonotype was counted at least ten times. Its target is not known.

The receptor comes from a woman between 40 and 50 years old with Graves' ophthalmopathy. Sequenced: blood. This chain connects TRBV28 to TRBJ1-4; D gene uncertain. This chain's CDR3 is CASTLSGPRREKLFF. Here the CDR3 DNA reads TGTGCCAGCACCTTATCCGGGCCCCGGCGGGAAAAACTGTTTTTT.